The text below deals with one T cell receptor beta chain. The antigen is unknown. The data belong to a study of cytomegalovirus exposure and HLA in healthy donors. Study findings and constraints: Cytomegalovirus status, reportedly, was diagnosed with high specificity and sensitivity by the classifier.

Repertoires were generated with immunoSEQ multiplex PCR, while TCRdb's copy carries only in-frame clones and drops some. The sample lists about 330,000 clones; roughly 87% were seen once. Sequenced material: PBMCs. The receptor comes from a woman in her 30s in good health and CMV-seropositive.

The CDR3 loop is CASSQVGGGTEAFF. The CDR3 DNA sequence: TGTGCCAGCAGCCAAGTCGGAGGGGGGACTGAAGCTTTCTTT. The rearrangement links TRBV4-2 to TRBJ1-1; possible D gene TRBD1, 6 bases. Trimming removed 1 base at V and 5 bases at J, with 11 bases between. The CDR3 consists of 14 residues. Germline CDR1 LGHNA, CDR2 YNFKEQ.